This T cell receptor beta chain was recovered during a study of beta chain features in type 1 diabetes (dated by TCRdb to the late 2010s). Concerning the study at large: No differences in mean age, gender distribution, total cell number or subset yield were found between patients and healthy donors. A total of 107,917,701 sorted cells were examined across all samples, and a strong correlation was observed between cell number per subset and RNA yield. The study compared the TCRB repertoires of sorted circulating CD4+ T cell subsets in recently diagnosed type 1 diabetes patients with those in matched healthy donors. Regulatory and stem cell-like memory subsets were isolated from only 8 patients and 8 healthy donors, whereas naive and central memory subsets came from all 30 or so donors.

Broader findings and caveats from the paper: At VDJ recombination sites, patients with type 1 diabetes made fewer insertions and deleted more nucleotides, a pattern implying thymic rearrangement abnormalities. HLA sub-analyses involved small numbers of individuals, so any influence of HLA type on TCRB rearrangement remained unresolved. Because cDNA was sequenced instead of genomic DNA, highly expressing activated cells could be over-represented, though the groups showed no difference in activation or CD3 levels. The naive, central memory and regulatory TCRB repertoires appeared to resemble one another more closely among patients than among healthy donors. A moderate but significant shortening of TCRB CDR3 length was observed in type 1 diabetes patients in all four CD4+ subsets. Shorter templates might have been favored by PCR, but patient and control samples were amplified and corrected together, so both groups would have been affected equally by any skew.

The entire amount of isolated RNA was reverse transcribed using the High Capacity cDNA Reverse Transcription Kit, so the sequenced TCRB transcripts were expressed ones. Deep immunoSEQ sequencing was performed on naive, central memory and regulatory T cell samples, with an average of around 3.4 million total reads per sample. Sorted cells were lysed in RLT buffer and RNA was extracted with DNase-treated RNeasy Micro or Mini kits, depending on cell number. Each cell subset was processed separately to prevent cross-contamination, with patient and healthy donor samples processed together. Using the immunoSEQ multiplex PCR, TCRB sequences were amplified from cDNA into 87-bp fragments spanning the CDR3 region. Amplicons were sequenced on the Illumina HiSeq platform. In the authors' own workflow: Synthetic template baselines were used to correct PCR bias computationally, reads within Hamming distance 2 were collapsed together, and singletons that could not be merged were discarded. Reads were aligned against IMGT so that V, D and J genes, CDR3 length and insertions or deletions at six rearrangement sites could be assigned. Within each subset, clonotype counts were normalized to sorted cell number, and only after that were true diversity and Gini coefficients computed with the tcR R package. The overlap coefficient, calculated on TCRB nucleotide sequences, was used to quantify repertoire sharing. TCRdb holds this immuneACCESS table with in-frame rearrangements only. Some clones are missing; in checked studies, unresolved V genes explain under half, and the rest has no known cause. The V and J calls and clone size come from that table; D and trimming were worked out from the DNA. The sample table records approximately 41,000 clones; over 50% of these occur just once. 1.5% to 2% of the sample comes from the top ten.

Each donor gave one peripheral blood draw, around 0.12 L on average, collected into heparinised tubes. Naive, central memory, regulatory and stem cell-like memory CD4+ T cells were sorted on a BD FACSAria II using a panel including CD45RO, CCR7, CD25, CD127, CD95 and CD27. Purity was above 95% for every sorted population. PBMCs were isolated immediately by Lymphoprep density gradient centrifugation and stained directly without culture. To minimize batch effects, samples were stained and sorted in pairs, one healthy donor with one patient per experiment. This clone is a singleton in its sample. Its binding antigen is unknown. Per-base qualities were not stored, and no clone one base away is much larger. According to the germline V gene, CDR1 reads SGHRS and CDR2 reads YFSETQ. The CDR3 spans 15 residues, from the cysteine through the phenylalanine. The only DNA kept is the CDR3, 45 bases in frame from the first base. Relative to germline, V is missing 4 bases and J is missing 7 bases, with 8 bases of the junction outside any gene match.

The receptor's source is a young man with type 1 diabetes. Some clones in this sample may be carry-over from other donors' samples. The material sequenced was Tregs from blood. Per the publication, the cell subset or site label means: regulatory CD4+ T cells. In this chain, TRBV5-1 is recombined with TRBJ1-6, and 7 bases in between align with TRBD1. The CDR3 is CASSPAGGRNSPLHF. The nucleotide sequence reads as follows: TGCGCCAGCAGCCCCGCAGGGGGGCGAAATTCACCCCTCCACTTT.